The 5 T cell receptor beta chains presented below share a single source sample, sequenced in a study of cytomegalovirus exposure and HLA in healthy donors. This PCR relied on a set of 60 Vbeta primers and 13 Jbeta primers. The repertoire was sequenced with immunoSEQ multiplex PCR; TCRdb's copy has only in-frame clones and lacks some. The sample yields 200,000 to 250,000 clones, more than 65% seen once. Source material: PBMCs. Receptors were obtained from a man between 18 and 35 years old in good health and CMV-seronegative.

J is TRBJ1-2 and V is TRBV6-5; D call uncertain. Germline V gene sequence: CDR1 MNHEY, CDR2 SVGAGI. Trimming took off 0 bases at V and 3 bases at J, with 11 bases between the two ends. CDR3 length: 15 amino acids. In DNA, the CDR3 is TGTGCCAGCAGTTACTCCGCGGCAGACCACTATGGCTACACCTTC. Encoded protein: CASSYSAADHYGYTF.

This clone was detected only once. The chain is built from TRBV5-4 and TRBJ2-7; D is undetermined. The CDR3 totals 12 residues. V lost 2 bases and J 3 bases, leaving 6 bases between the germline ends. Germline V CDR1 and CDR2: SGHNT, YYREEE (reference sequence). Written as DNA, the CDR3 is TGTGCCAGCAGCTTTAGCAGCTACGAGCAGTACTTC. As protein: CASSFSSYEQYF.

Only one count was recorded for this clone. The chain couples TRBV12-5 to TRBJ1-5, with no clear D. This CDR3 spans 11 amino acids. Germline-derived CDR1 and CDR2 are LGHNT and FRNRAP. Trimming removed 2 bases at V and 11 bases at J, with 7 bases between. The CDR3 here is CASGLSGTQHF. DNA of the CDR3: TGTGCTAGTGGTTTGTCGGGGACCCAGCATTTT.

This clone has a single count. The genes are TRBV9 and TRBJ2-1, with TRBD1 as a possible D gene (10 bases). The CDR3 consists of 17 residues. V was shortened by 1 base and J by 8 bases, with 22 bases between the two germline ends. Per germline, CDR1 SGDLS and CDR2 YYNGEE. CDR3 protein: CASSVNLLAGTGDEQFF. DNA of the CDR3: TGTGCCAGCAGCGTAAATCTCCTAGCGGGGACAGGGGATGAGCAGTTCTTC.

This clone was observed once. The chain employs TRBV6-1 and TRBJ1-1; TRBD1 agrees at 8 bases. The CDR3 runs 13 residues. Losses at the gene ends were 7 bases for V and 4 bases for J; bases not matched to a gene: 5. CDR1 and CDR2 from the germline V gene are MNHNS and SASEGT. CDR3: CASTRQGLTEAFF. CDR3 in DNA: TGTGCCAGCACCAGACAGGGGCTCACTGAAGCTTTCTTT.